This passage covers 24 T cell receptor beta chains from one sample sequenced in a study of T cell responses to AZD1222 COVID-19 vaccine. Method: immunoSEQ multiplex PCR; TCRdb's copy keeps in-frame clones and lacks some. This table holds some 90,000 clones, 88% found once. This specimen was peripheral blood, taken on day 0 of AZD1222 vaccination. The origin of the receptors is an adult in good health.

V usage is TRBV19 and J usage is TRBJ2-5; D possibly corresponds to TRBD1 (5 bases). Per the germline V gene, CDR1 is LNHDA and CDR2 is SQIVND (reference sequence). Trimming left V 3 bases short and J 9 bases short, with 20 bases between. The CDR3 consists of 15 residues. CDR3 region: CASSMDWATAMAQYF. The CDR3 region has the DNA TGTGCCAGTAGTATGGATTGGGCGACAGCGATGGCCCAGTACTTC.

The V call is TRBV6-1, the J call TRBJ1-5; unclear D gene. The germline CDR1 and CDR2 sequences are MNHNS and SASEGT. The CDR3 covers 11 residues. The V end lost 6 bases, the J end lost 4 bases, and 4 bases lay between the germline ends. CDR3 bases: TGTGCCAGCAGCGATAATCAGCCCCAGCATTTT. Amino acids: CASSDNQPQHF.

The rearrangement uses TRBV7-5 and TRBJ2-7; the DNA was not used to check the table's D call, TRBD2. TRBV7-5 is a listed pseudogene. This CDR3 is 15 amino acids long. This chain's CDR3 is CARSRGLADLYEQYF. Written as DNA, the CDR3 is TGTGCCAGAAGCCGAGGACTAGCGGACCTCTACGAGCAGTACTTC.

This chain uses TRBV27 with TRBJ2-1, with TRBD2 matching over 11 bases. The CDR3 loop spans 18 amino acids. With V trimmed by 3 bases and J by 1 base, 8 bases remained unmatched. The germline V gene encodes CDR1 MNHEY and CDR2 SMNVEV (reference sequence). CDR3 DNA: TGTGCCAGCAGTTTGGGTCTAGCGGGGGGACCATCCTACAATGAGCAGTTCTTC. Translated, it gives CASSLGLAGGPSYNEQFF.

The gene calls are TRBV5-1 and TRBJ1-3, with 7 positions matching TRBD1. Losses at the gene ends were 0 bases for V and 0 bases for J; bases not matched to a gene: 6. The CDR3 totals 17 residues. Germline-derived CDR1 and CDR2 are SGHRS and YFSETQ. In DNA form, the CDR3 reads TGCGCCAGCAGCTTGGACGGGACAGCAAACTCTGGAAACACCATATATTTT. As protein: CASSLDGTANSGNTIYF.

This clone came up once. This chain joins TRBV7-8 and TRBJ2-7; D remains ambiguous. CDR1 SGHVS and CDR2 FQNEAQ come from the germline V gene. This CDR3 comprises 17 residues. V was pared by 5 bases and J by 6 bases, with 26 bases between. The CDR3, as DNA: TGTGCCAGCAGCCCGCGTTTGATAGGGAAGGAAGTGGGCGAGCAGTACTTC. Translating it yields CASSPRLIGKEVGEQYF.

V and J are TRBV6-2 or TRBV6-3 and TRBJ2-7, with D tentatively TRBD1 (5 bases). Deletions cut 4 bases from V and 2 bases from J, with 9 bases between. Germline V gene lookup returns CDR1 MNHEY and CDR2 SVGEGT. The CDR3 contains 13 residues. The CDR3 region has the DNA TGTGCCAGCAGTTGGGGCATAACCTACGAGCAGTACTTC. Translation: CASSWGITYEQYF.

The chain is built from TRBV4-3 and TRBJ1-2; D perhaps matches TRBD1 (6 bases). The CDR3 is 14 residues long. In germline, CDR1 is LGHNA, CDR2 YSLEER. Trimming removed 2 bases at V and 8 bases at J, with 15 bases between. CDR3 bases: TGCGCCAGCAGCCAACAACAGGGAGTCGGGGGCTACACCTTC. Residues: CASSQQQGVGGYTF.

J is TRBJ2-7 and V is TRBV7-2; TRBD2 might be the D (6 bases). This CDR3 spans 16 amino acids. V shed 5 bases and J shed 1 base, with 18 bases lying between them. The germline gives CDR1 SGHTA, CDR2 FQGNSA. The CDR3: CASSKSLGTRSYEQYF. The CDR3 DNA reads as TGTGCCAGCAGCAAAAGTCTCGGGACTCGATCCTACGAGCAGTACTTC.

This clone was counted once. The CDR3 bases are TGTGCCAGCAGCTTTACTTGGGGGGGCTACAATGAGCAGTTCTTC. Translated: CASSFTWGGYNEQFF. V gene TRBV13 combines with J gene TRBJ2-1; 7 nucleotides line up with TRBD2. There are 15 residues in the CDR3. CDR1 and CDR2 from the germline V gene are PRHDT and FYEKMQ (reference sequence). The V segment lost 3 bases and the J segment 3 bases; nucleotides outside the gene matches: 5.

The chain uses TRBV5-1 and TRBJ2-3; 10 bases fit TRBD1. With 4 bases clipped from V and 0 bases from J, the junction kept 8 bases outside the gene matches. CDR3 length equals 17 residues. Germline V gene sequence: CDR1 SGHRS, CDR2 YFSETQ. The CDR3, as DNA: TGCGCCAGCAGCGGGAGACAGGGGGCCGTAAGCACAGATACGCAGTATTTT. It encodes CASSGRQGAVSTDTQYF.

V gene TRBV30 combines with J gene TRBJ1-1, with TRBD1 as a possible D gene (5 bases). Germline V gives CDR1 GTSNPN, CDR2 SVGIG (reference sequence). CDR3 length equals 12 residues. Trimming took 5 bases from V and 5 from J, leaving 12 bases between them. The chain's CDR3 is CAWAEWGTEAFF. DNA for the CDR3: TGTGCCTGGGCGGAATGGGGGACTGAAGCTTTCTTT.

The chain couples TRBV27 to TRBJ1-1; TRBD1 might be the D (5 bases). Germline V gene lookup returns CDR1 MNHEY and CDR2 SMNVEV (reference sequence). Trimming took 2 bases from V and 0 from J, leaving 10 bases between them. The CDR3 has 15 residues. The CDR3 nucleotides are TGTGCCAGCAGTTTAAGGAGACAGCTGAACACTGAAGCTTTCTTT. The encoded protein is CASSLRRQLNTEAFF.

This clone has only one observation. V gene TRBV5-4 combines with J gene TRBJ2-7, with 12 bases matching TRBD2. CDR3 size: 16 residues. Germline V CDR1 and CDR2: SGHNT, YYREEE (reference sequence). V was clipped by 3 bases and J by 0 bases; unmatched bases: 4. In DNA, the CDR3 is TGTGCCAGCAGCTCCGGACTAGCGGGGTCCTCCTACGAGCAGTACTTC. Translation gives CASSSGLAGSSYEQYF.

This clone was detected only once. J is TRBJ2-5 and V is TRBV2; 9 nucleotides line up with TRBD2. CDR3 length: 13 amino acids. The germline CDR1 and CDR2 sequences are SNHLY and FYNNEI. Trimming removed 8 bases from V and 5 bases from J; junction bases left unmatched: 6. The CDR3 region has the DNA TGTGCCAGCCCTAGCGGGGACTGGGAGACCCAGTACTTC. Translation: CASPSGDWETQYF.

This chain joins TRBV16 and TRBJ1-2; D uncertain. V lost 0 bases, J lost 1 base, and 9 bases lay in between. Germline CDR1 is KGHSY and CDR2 is FQNENV. The CDR3 runs 15 residues. The chain's CDR3 is CASSQSSQVNYGYTF. In nucleotides, the CDR3 is TGTGCCAGCAGCCAATCCTCCCAGGTTAACTATGGCTACACCTTC.

The V and J genes are TRBV5-5 and TRBJ2-5; tentative D call: TRBD2 (7 bases). This CDR3 spans 14 amino acids. V lost 2 bases to trimming and J lost 4 bases, with 12 bases between them. Germline values: CDR1 SGHKS, CDR2 YYEKEE (reference sequence). The CDR3, as DNA: TGTGCCAGCAGCTTAGGGGGGGCATCAGAGACCCAGTACTTC. Translating gives CASSLGGASETQYF.

The J gene is TRBJ2-7, the V gene TRBV2, with 9 bases lining up with TRBD1. The CDR3 length is 15 residues. The V segment lost 8 bases and the J segment 5 bases; nucleotides outside the gene matches: 13. Germline V CDR1 and CDR2: SNHLY, FYNNEI. This chain's CDR3 is CASESNRDRVNEQYF. CDR3 sequence (DNA): TGTGCCAGCGAAAGCAACCGGGACAGGGTCAACGAGCAGTACTTC.

V gene TRBV6-5 combines with J gene TRBJ2-1; 7 bases are a match to TRBD1. The CDR3 runs 14 residues. J lost 0 bases, V lost 9 bases, and 5 bases had no gene match. Germline loops: CDR1 MNHEY, CDR2 SVGAGI. Here the CDR3 reads CASQTGLSYNEQFF. The CDR3 DNA follows: TGTGCCAGTCAGACAGGGCTCTCCTACAATGAGCAGTTCTTC.

V and J are TRBV7-3 and TRBJ2-2; no firm D call. The V end was cut by 3 bases, the J end by 4 bases, with 3 bases between. The germline V gene encodes CDR1 SGHTA and CDR2 FQGTGA. The CDR3 runs 12 residues. CDR3 nucleotides: TGTGCCAGCAGCTTGACCACCGGGGAGCTGTTTTTT. Protein product: CASSLTTGELFF.

The rearrangement uses TRBV9 and TRBJ1-1, with D perhaps matching TRBD1 (6 bases). The CDR3 spans 12 residues. Germline CDR1 and CDR2: SGDLS and YYNGEE. V was pared by 1 base and J by 8 bases, with 9 bases between. As DNA, the CDR3 is TGTGCCAGCAGCGTAAATCAGGGGGAAGCTTTCTTT. Translating gives CASSVNQGEAFF.

The rearrangement links TRBV7-3 to TRBJ2-5, with 12 positions matching TRBD2. The CDR3 contains 15 residues. V was clipped by 3 bases and J by 4 bases; unmatched bases: 3. In germline, CDR1 is SGHTA, CDR2 FQGTGA. The CDR3 region has the DNA TGTGCCAGCAGCTTGACTAGCGGGGGCCTAGAGACCCAGTACTTC. It translates to CASSLTSGGLETQYF.

This clone was seen a few times. The rearrangement uses TRBV19 and TRBJ1-5, with D possibly being TRBD1 (6 bases). The germline V and J ends were trimmed by 7 bases and 1 base, with 17 bases remaining between them. Germline V gene sequence: CDR1 LNHDA, CDR2 SQIVND (reference sequence). The CDR3 has 16 amino acids. CDR3 coding DNA: TGTGCCAGTACTAAATATGCGGGGGCAAGCAATCAGCCCCAGCATTTT. Its protein product is CASTKYAGASNQPQHF. Looking up the rest from reference TRBV19 and TRBJ1-5 gives the full variable domain: DGGITQSPKYLFRKEGQNVTLSCEQNLNHDAMYWYRQDPGQGLRLIYYSQIVNDFQKGDIAEGYSVSREKKESFPLTVTSAQKNPTAFYLCASTKYAGASNQPQHFGDGTRLSIL.

The V gene is TRBV7-8, the J gene TRBJ1-2; TRBD1 matches at 9 bases. The germline CDR1 and CDR2 sequences are SGHVS and FQNEAQ. This CDR3 is 16 amino acids long. The V gene end was trimmed by 1 base and the J gene end by 4 bases; junction bases not matched to a gene: 7. The CDR3 loop is CASSLDRMGQGYGYTF. The CDR3 region has the DNA TGTGCCAGCAGCTTAGACCGGATGGGACAGGGCTATGGCTACACCTTC.